What follows is one T cell receptor (beta chain) and its context. The data belong to a study of cytomegalovirus exposure and HLA in healthy donors. 13 Jbeta primers and 60 Vbeta primers were used for the PCR. Profiling relied on immunoSEQ multiplex PCR, and the TCRdb table lists in-frame clones only, not all of them. The repertoire has tens of thousands of clones, approximately 70% of them found once; the top ten carry just under 20%. CDR1 is KGHSH and CDR2 is LQKENI in the germline V gene. CDR3 length: 14 amino acids. V gave up 4 bases and J gave up 10 bases; unmatched junction bases: 7. The sample consisted of PBMCs. J is TRBJ1-6 and V is TRBV18; 7 nucleotides agree with TRBD1. The TCR originated in a woman between 55 and 75 years old in good health and CMV-seropositive. CDR3 sequence reads: CASSLRGTESPLHF. The CDR3 DNA reads TGTGCCAGCTCACTCAGGGGGACGGAGTCACCCCTCCACTTT. The whole variable domain, remainder taken from reference TRBV18 and TRBJ1-6, is NAGVMQNPRHLVRRRGQEARLRCSPMKGHSHVYWYRQLPEEGLKFMVYLQKENIIDESGMPKERFSAEFPKEGPSILRIQQVVRGDSAAYFCASSLRGTESPLHFGNGTRLTVT.